The TCR beta chain under discussion was sequenced for a study of blood T cell repertoires in COVID-19. Study in general: Sources were T cells, B-cell-depleted T cells, or PBMCs; the material itself was cDNA or gDNA.

Assay used: immunoSEQ multiplex PCR; TCRdb lists only in-frame clones, some missing. Of approximately 100,000 clones in the sample, about 89% were seen once. Specimen: peripheral blood. This clonotype was obtained from a human donor with acute or convalescent COVID-19. The donor label of this sample is uncertain.

The CDR3 DNA is TGTGCCAGCAGCCCACAGAAACAGGGATCTAGCACAGATACGCAGTATTTT. This gives the protein CASSPQKQGSSTDTQYF. The chain uses TRBV7-9 and TRBJ2-3; a possible D gene is TRBD1 (6 bases). The CDR3 sequence is 17 residues long. From germline, CDR1 is SEHNR and CDR2 FQNEAQ (reference sequence). V lost 5 bases, J lost 0 bases, and 18 bases lay in between.